The rows below give T cell receptor beta chains drawn from one sample of a study of long-term antiretroviral therapy in people with HIV. Produced via immunoSEQ multiplex PCR; TCRdb's table is partial and in-frame only. This table has around 26,000 clones, over 90% appearing once. Material: unsorted PBMCs, obtained 7.6 years after starting antiretroviral therapy. Receptors originate from a woman between 35 and 50 years old with HIV. Both conserved end residues are part of each CDR3. A D gene is named only where the DNA matches it firmly. Clone size is stated in some rows and not others, as once, few, many or a class when expanded.

V: TRBV15
D: .
J: TRBJ1-4
size: .
CDR3: CATSRDSRQRGEPPNEKLFF
DNA: TGTGCCACCAGCAGAGATTCCCGGCAGAGGGGCGAGCCTCCTAATGAAAAACTGTTTTTT

V: TRBV7-2
D: TRBD2
J: TRBJ2-7
size: .
CDR3: CASSNGDYHEQYF
DNA: TGTGCCAGCAGCAATGGGGACTACCACGAGCAGTACTTC

V: TRBV5-1
D: .
J: TRBJ1-3
size: .
CDR3: CASSLSQGSTIYF
DNA: TGCGCCAGCAGCTTGTCCCAGGGCAGCACCATATATTTT

V: TRBV15
D: .
J: TRBJ1-5
size: .
CDR3: CATSRDHRGGSQPQHF
DNA: TGTGCCACCAGCAGAGATCACCGAGGAGGCAGTCAGCCCCAGCATTTT

V: TRBV18
D: .
J: TRBJ2-2
size: .
CDR3: CASCSNGGYTGELFF
DNA: TGTGCCAGCTGCTCGAACGGGGGCTACACCGGGGAGCTGTTTTTT

V: TRBV6-5
D: .
J: TRBJ1-2
size: few
CDR3: CASSYVGGGYTF
DNA: TGTGCCAGCAGTTACGTCGGTGGGGGCTACACCTTC

V: TRBV5-5
D: TRBD1
J: TRBJ1-2
size: .
CDR3: CASSLLVVTGAGGYTF
DNA: TGTGCCAGCAGCTTGTTAGTCGTTACAGGGGCAGGAGGCTACACCTTC

V: TRBV2
D: TRBD2
J: TRBJ2-3
size: once
CDR3: CASNIAGGLADTQYF
DNA: TGTGCCAGCAATATAGCGGGGGGGTTGGCAGATACGCAGTATTTT

V: TRBV6-5
D: .
J: TRBJ1-3
size: .
CDR3: CASSYSGNTIYF
DNA: TGTGCCAGCAGTTACTCGGGAAACACCATATATTTT

V: TRBV7-9
D: .
J: TRBJ1-2
size: .
CDR3: CASSLDSQGVTYGYTF
DNA: TGTGCCAGCAGTTTAGATTCACAGGGAGTCACCTATGGCTACACCTTC

V: TRBV29-1
D: TRBD1
J: TRBJ1-2
size: .
CDR3: CSGLTGGTNYGYTF
DNA: TGCAGCGGACTGACAGGGGGTACTAACTATGGCTACACCTTC

V: TRBV7-9
D: .
J: TRBJ1-2
size: .
CDR3: CASSLSYGYTF
DNA: TGTGCCAGCAGCTTGAGCTATGGCTACACCTTC

V: TRBV5-5
D: TRBD1
J: TRBJ1-2
size: few
CDR3: CASSLVVATGGNGYTF
DNA: TGTGCCAGCAGCTTGGTGGTGGCGACAGGGGGCAATGGCTACACCTTC

V: TRBV14
D: .
J: TRBJ1-5
size: .
CDR3: CASSQGDQQPQHF
DNA: TGTGCCAGCAGCCAAGGTGATCAACAGCCCCAGCATTTT

V: TRBV11-2
D: TRBD1
J: TRBJ1-4
size: .
CDR3: CASNSGQGGEKLFF
DNA: TGTGCCAGCAACAGCGGACAGGGAGGTGAAAAACTGTTTTTT

V: TRBV20-1
D: .
J: TRBJ1-1
size: .
CDR3: CSATGAFEAFF
DNA: TGCAGTGCCACAGGAGCCTTTGAAGCTTTCTTT

V: TRBV19
D: .
J: TRBJ2-1
size: .
CDR3: CASSIDRAGTYNEQFF
DNA: TGTGCCAGTAGTATAGATCGGGCGGGGACCTACAATGAGCAGTTCTTC

V: TRBV27
D: TRBD1
J: TRBJ1-3
size: .
CDR3: CASSLTGVGGNTIYF
DNA: TGTGCCAGCAGTCTTACAGGGGTCGGGGGAAACACCATATATTTT

V: TRBV9
D: .
J: TRBJ2-7
size: .
CDR3: CASSVGGGRPPQHEQYF
DNA: TGTGCCAGCAGCGTAGGTGGGGGGAGGCCTCCCCAACACGAGCAGTACTTC

V: TRBV7-2
D: .
J: TRBJ1-5
size: few
CDR3: CASSPGGNQPQHF
DNA: TGTGCCAGCAGTCCAGGGGGCAATCAGCCCCAGCATTTT

V: TRBV18
D: .
J: TRBJ1-1
size: .
CDR3: CASSPGSGGGHEAFF
DNA: TGTGCCAGCTCACCGGGTTCGGGGGGCGGCCATGAAGCTTTCTTT

V: TRBV10-2
D: TRBD1
J: TRBJ2-2
size: .
CDR3: CASITRDSNTGELFF
DNA: TGCGCCAGTATTACACGGGACAGCAACACCGGGGAGCTGTTTTTT

V: TRBV19
D: TRBD1
J: TRBJ2-6
size: .
CDR3: CASSRTGYDANVLTF
DNA: TGTGCCAGTAGTAGGACAGGGTATGATGCCAACGTCCTGACTTTC